A single sample is the source of the 30 T cell receptor beta chains below, sequenced in a study of blood T cell repertoires in COVID-19 (TCRdb year 2020). Library preparation used the immunoSEQ multiplex PCR assay. TCRdb stores this immuneACCESS table with in-frame sequences only. Part of the clones is absent; in the studies checked, under half of the shortfall reflects unresolved V genes, and no reason is known for the rest. The sample includes approximately 99,000 clones, with 70% to 90% observed a single time. The biggest ten clones account for around 20% of the sample. The sequencing sample was made of peripheral blood. Receptor source: a human donor in a cohort sampled during active COVID-19.

V is TRBV19 and J is TRBJ2-5; 8 bases are shared with TRBD2. This CDR3 spans 16 amino acids. Germline values: CDR1 LNHDA, CDR2 SQIVND (reference sequence). V shed 7 bases, J shed 5 bases, and the junction held 15 bases outside the gene matches. CDR3 in amino acids: CASNLPGGMGSETQYF. The CDR3, as DNA: TGTGCCAGTAATTTGCCGGGAGGGATGGGTTCGGAGACCCAGTACTTC.

The count of this clone is one. This sequence joins TRBV6-5 and TRBJ1-1; tentative D call: TRBD1 (6 bases). This CDR3 region has 13 residues. V was shortened by 3 bases and J by 11 bases, with 16 bases between the two germline ends. Germline CDR1 reads MNHEY; CDR2 reads SVGAGI. In DNA form, the CDR3 reads TGTGCCAGCAGTTATGGGACACCCAACCGGGCTTTCTTT. Translating it yields CASSYGTPNRAFF.

This chain connects TRBV6-5 to TRBJ2-7; 11 bases map to TRBD1. There are 14 residues in the CDR3. Trimming at V came to 4 bases and at J to 3 bases, leaving 2 bases not matched to a gene. Germline V gives CDR1 MNHEY, CDR2 SVGAGI. Here the CDR3 reads CASSSGTGGYEQYF. Written as DNA, the CDR3 is TGTGCCAGCAGTTCCGGGACAGGGGGCTACGAGCAGTACTTC.

This clone was observed a handful of times. The V and J genes are TRBV29-1 and TRBJ1-1; TRBD1 might be the D (5 bases). The V gene's germline CDR1 is SQVTM and CDR2 ANQGSEA. The V end lost 4 bases, the J end lost 0 bases, and 9 bases lay between the germline ends. This CDR3 is 13 amino acids long. The CDR3 protein is CSVGAGMNTEAFF. DNA for the CDR3: TGCAGCGTTGGGGCAGGGATGAACACTGAAGCTTTCTTT. Full variable domain (outside the CDR3, taken from reference TRBV29-1 and TRBJ1-1): SAVISQKPSRDICQRGTSLTIQCQVDSQVTMMFWYRQQPGQSLTLIATANQGSEATYESGFVIDKFPISRPNLTFSTLTVSNMSPEDSSIYLCSVGAGMNTEAFFGQGTRLTVV.

The chain couples TRBV19 to TRBJ1-5; weak D call: TRBD1 (6 bases). Deletions cut 3 bases from V and 0 bases from J, with 21 bases between. The CDR3 sequence is 19 residues long. Germline V gene sequence: CDR1 LNHDA, CDR2 SQIVND (reference sequence). This chain's CDR3 is CASSIGRVRGRYSNQPQHF. CDR3 DNA: TGTGCCAGTAGTATCGGTCGGGTCAGGGGTCGCTATAGCAATCAGCCCCAGCATTTT.

The CDR3 protein is CASSIRDTQYF. CDR3 sequence (DNA): TGCGCCAGCAGCATCCGGGATACGCAGTATTTT. This chain links TRBV5-1 with TRBJ2-3; D remains unclear. V was clipped by 4 bases and J by 6 bases, with 6 bases between them. Looked up from germline, CDR1 is SGHRS and CDR2 is YFSETQ. The length of the CDR3 is 11 residues.

The chain uses TRBV9 and TRBJ1-2; D gene uncertain. CDR3 length: 14 residues. Between the trimmed V and J ends, which lost 0 bases and 4 bases, there was a span of 10 bases. Per germline, CDR1 SGDLS and CDR2 YYNGEE. The CDR3 DNA sequence: TGTGCCAGCAGCGTAGAGGCGGTCCCCTATGGCTACACCTTC. Its protein is CASSVEAVPYGYTF.

The chain is built from TRBV20-1 and TRBJ2-7; D is perhaps TRBD2 (5 bases). The CDR3 is 12 amino acids. Germline loops: CDR1 DFQATT, CDR2 SNEGSKA (reference sequence). The V end was cut by 3 bases, the J end by 0 bases, with 6 bases between. CDR3 DNA: TGCAGTGCTAGTGACTACTCCTACGAGCAGTACTTC. Translation: CSASDYSYEQYF.

The DNA of the CDR3 is TGTGCCAGCAGCGTAGCGGGGGGAGGGCCTGAAGATACGCAGTATTTT. It encodes CASSVAGGGPEDTQYF. The chain carries TRBV9 and TRBJ2-3; 7 nucleotides line up with TRBD2. The CDR3 runs to 16 residues. V was clipped by 0 bases and J by 5 bases; unmatched bases: 9. Germline V gene sequence: CDR1 SGDLS, CDR2 YYNGEE.

This clone has a handful of counts. DNA of the CDR3: TGTGCCAGCAGCTTGGGCCTTAGCTCCTACGAGCAGTACTTC. It translates to CASSLGLSSYEQYF. This chain uses TRBV5-6 with TRBJ2-7; D not certain. Germline loops: CDR1 SGHDT, CDR2 YYEEEE. Trimming left V 0 bases short and J 0 bases short, with 7 bases between. This CDR3 is built from 14 residues.

In DNA form, the CDR3 reads TGCGCCAGCAGCCACTCGGGGTTACCGGCAGATACGCAGTATTTT. Its translation is CASSHSGLPADTQYF. The rearrangement uses TRBV4-1 and TRBJ2-3; tentatively, D is TRBD2 (5 bases). The CDR3 consists of 15 residues. V was trimmed by 3 bases and J by 4 bases, leaving 14 bases between them. Germline V gives CDR1 MGHRA, CDR2 YSYEKL.

The rearrangement links TRBV4-1 to TRBJ2-7; TRBD2 matches 10 bases. Germline values: CDR1 MGHRA, CDR2 YSYEKL. This CDR3 has 15 amino acids. With 8 bases clipped from V and 2 bases from J, the junction kept 9 bases outside the gene matches. CDR3: CASGLAVGLPYEQYF. The CDR3 region has the DNA TGCGCCAGCGGACTAGCGGTAGGCTTACCCTACGAGCAGTACTTC.

The chain uses TRBV6-2 or TRBV6-3 and TRBJ1-5, with TRBD1 as a possible D gene (6 bases). Germline CDR1 is MNHEY and CDR2 is SVGEGT. The CDR3 consists of 16 residues. Trimming took 0 bases from V and 6 from J, leaving 15 bases between them. Here the CDR3 reads CASSYSPGEFGQPQHF. CDR3 nucleotides: TGTGCCAGCAGTTACTCCCCAGGGGAATTCGGTCAGCCCCAGCATTTT.

The chain joins TRBV9 to TRBJ2-3; 10 bases are a match to TRBD2. With V trimmed by 4 bases and J by 4 bases, 9 bases remained unmatched. The CDR3 consists of 16 residues. CDR1 SGDLS and CDR2 YYNGEE come from the germline V gene. For the CDR3, the DNA is TGTGCCAGCAGCCATACAGCGGGAGGGCCTTCAGATACGCAGTATTTT. Amino acid sequence: CASSHTAGGPSDTQYF.

The sample holds a few counts of this clone. The chain employs TRBV11-2 and TRBJ2-2, with D possibly TRBD2 on 5 matching bases. This CDR3 contains 11 residues. CDR1 is SGHAT, CDR2 FQNNGV, per germline. V lost 6 bases and J 12 bases, leaving 11 bases between the germline ends. The CDR3 region is CASRFGVKLFF. CDR3 bases: TGTGCCAGCAGGTTCGGGGTGAAGCTGTTTTTT.

This clone was observed a few times. The J gene is TRBJ2-7, the V gene TRBV19; TRBD1 is a possible D gene (6 bases). The CDR3 sequence is 14 residues long. V lost 4 bases to trimming and J lost 0 bases, with 10 bases between them. Germline V gene data show CDR1 as LNHDA and CDR2 as SQIVND (reference sequence). The CDR3 is CASSRQASSYEQYF. The CDR3 DNA is TGTGCCAGTAGTAGACAGGCGAGCTCCTACGAGCAGTACTTC.

The J gene is TRBJ2-2, the V gene TRBV7-2, with unresolved D. CDR1 and CDR2 from the germline V gene are SGHTA and FQGNSA. This CDR3 has 16 amino acids. Trimming stripped 2 bases from V and 1 base from J, with 11 bases between. The DNA of the CDR3 is TGTGCCAGCAGCTTACGGCCGGAGAGGAACACCGGGGAGCTGTTTTTT. Protein: CASSLRPERNTGELFF.

The chain joins TRBV9 to TRBJ2-2; the D is unclear. V was pared by 4 bases and J by 4 bases, with 14 bases between. This CDR3 spans 15 amino acids. In germline, CDR1 is SGDLS, CDR2 YYNGEE. The CDR3 bases are TGTGCCAGCAGCCTCCGGGTTTTCGCCACCGGGGAGCTGTTTTTT. Translated, it gives CASSLRVFATGELFF.

The chain has TRBV15 and TRBJ1-2; a weak D match, TRBD1 (5 bases). The CDR3 extends over 16 amino acids. With 3 bases removed from V and 0 bases from J, the gap between germline ends came to 14 bases. CDR1 is LNHNV, CDR2 YYDKDF, per germline (reference sequence). This CDR3 is CATSSAYGGANYGYTF. The CDR3 DNA is TGTGCCACCAGCAGTGCGTACGGGGGAGCTAACTATGGCTACACCTTC.

The CDR3: CASSERQRNQETQYF. The DNA of the CDR3 is TGTGCCAGCAGTGAAAGACAGAGGAACCAAGAGACCCAGTACTTC. The rearrangement joins TRBV6-1 to TRBJ2-5; tentative D call: TRBD1 (5 bases). This CDR3 is 15 amino acids long. V was cut by 2 bases and J by 0 bases, with 10 bases left in between. Germline CDR1 MNHNS, CDR2 SASEGT.

J is TRBJ2-5 and V is TRBV5-4; 8 bases match TRBD2. CDR1 is SGHNT, CDR2 YYREEE, per germline (reference sequence). The ends lost 2 bases at V and 4 bases at J; junction bases unmatched: 4. The CDR3 loop spans 14 amino acids. CDR3 protein: CASSLRGGLETQYF. CDR3 nucleotide sequence: TGTGCCAGCAGCTTACGGGGGGGCTTAGAGACCCAGTACTTC.

V gene TRBV7-2 combines with J gene TRBJ1-2, with D perhaps matching TRBD1 (5 bases). V lost 3 bases and J lost 8, with 13 bases in between. The CDR3 totals 13 residues. Per germline, CDR1 SGHTA and CDR2 FQGNSA. CDR3 loop: CASSFVGATGYTF. CDR3 DNA: TGTGCCAGCAGCTTCGTAGGGGCGACGGGCTACACCTTC.

The CDR3 DNA sequence: TGTGCCAGCAGCTTCGTGGGCCGCTCGCTTGCGGAGACCCAGTACTTC. Amino acid sequence: CASSFVGRSLAETQYF. The rearrangement links TRBV5-6 to TRBJ2-5; D remains ambiguous. V lost 2 bases, J lost 5 bases, and 19 bases lay in between. CDR3 size: 16 residues. The germline V gene encodes CDR1 SGHDT and CDR2 YYEEEE.

The chain recombines TRBV9 with TRBJ1-6, with D hard to call. Germline-derived CDR1 and CDR2 are SGDLS and YYNGEE. The CDR3 contains 14 residues. Trimming left V 0 bases short and J 7 bases short, with 8 bases between. CDR3 DNA sequence: TGTGCCAGCAGCGTAGCCGGGGAGAATTCACCCCTCCACTTT. Its protein is CASSVAGENSPLHF.

The J gene is TRBJ2-5, the V gene TRBV18; 10 positions match TRBD2. V shed 2 bases, J shed 4 bases, and the junction held 7 bases outside the gene matches. The CDR3 contains 16 residues. Germline V gives CDR1 KGHSH, CDR2 LQKENI. This chain's CDR3 is CASSPRLAGDSETQYF. DNA of the CDR3: TGTGCCAGCTCACCAAGGCTAGCGGGAGATTCAGAGACCCAGTACTTC. The full variable domain, in which reference TRBV18 and TRBJ2-5 provide the parts outside the CDR3, is NAGVMQNPRHLVRRRGQEARLRCSPMKGHSHVYWYRQLPEEGLKFMVYLQKENIIDESGMPKERFSAEFPKEGPSILRIQQVVRGDSAAYFCASSPRLAGDSETQYFGPGTRLLVL.

The chain joins TRBV6-5 to TRBJ2-1; 8 bases fit TRBD1. This CDR3 is built from 15 residues. CDR1 and CDR2 (germline): MNHEY, SVGAGI. J gave up 1 base and V 5 bases, and 4 bases lay outside the gene matches. The CDR3 nucleotides are TGTGCCAGCAGTAACCAGGGGGCATCCTACAATGAGCAGTTCTTC. Translating gives CASSNQGASYNEQFF.

J is TRBJ2-3 and V is TRBV6-2 or TRBV6-3, with 12 nucleotides matching TRBD2. The J segment lost 14 bases and the V segment lost 5 bases, leaving 23 bases of the junction unmatched. This CDR3 region has 18 residues. Germline values: CDR1 MNHEY, CDR2 SVGEGT. The CDR3 coding sequence is TGTGCCAGCAGTGAGACTAGCGGGAGCCCGAGCGCCCCCCGCCGCATGTATTTT. Translating it yields CASSETSGSPSAPRRMYF.

This clone was seen just once. The rearrangement joins TRBV4-1 to TRBJ2-7; 8 bases agree with TRBD2. Looked up from germline, CDR1 is MGHRA and CDR2 is YSYEKL. This CDR3 spans 16 amino acids. V was clipped by 4 bases and J by 3 bases; unmatched bases: 11. The CDR3 DNA follows: TGCGCCAGCAGCCCCCACCTCGGGAGGGGGTACTACGAGCAGTACTTC. This sequence encodes CASSPHLGRGYYEQYF.

This rearrangement joins TRBV19 to TRBJ2-5; D may be TRBD2 (5 bases). The V and J ends lost 1 base and 3 bases respectively, with 9 bases between them. CDR1 and CDR2 from the germline V gene are LNHDA and SQIVND (reference sequence). The CDR3 extends over 14 amino acids. CDR3 DNA: TGTGCCAGTAGTATAGTTCCAGCGGAAGAGACCCAGTACTTC. Encoded protein: CASSIVPAEETQYF.

The rearrangement links TRBV2 to TRBJ2-7, with D possibly TRBD2 on 6 matching bases. With 7 bases removed from V and 0 bases from J, the gap between germline ends came to 13 bases. Germline V CDR1 and CDR2: SNHLY, FYNNEI. The CDR3 runs to 14 residues. The CDR3 DNA reads TGTGCCAGCACCTGGGACTGGCCCTCCTACGAGCAGTACTTC. Amino acids: CASTWDWPSYEQYF.